What follows are 6 T cell receptor beta chains derived from one specimen sequenced in a study of blood T cell repertoires in COVID-19. Sequencing was performed with immunoSEQ multiplex PCR; in TCRdb, only in-frame clones are kept and a portion is missing. In the table there are 55,000 to 90,000 clones, approximately 92% of which are singletons. Material for sequencing was peripheral blood. The receptor source for this set is a human donor with active COVID-19. The donor label of this sample is uncertain.

This rearrangement joins TRBV9 to TRBJ2-1; TRBD1 aligns across 10 bases. V was pared by 3 bases and J by 1 base, with 1 base of the junction left unmatched. The CDR3 has 15 residues. CDR1 and CDR2 (germline): SGDLS, YYNGEE. CDR3 sequence reads: CASSGGQGSYNEQFF. The CDR3 nucleotides are TGTGCCAGCAGCGGGGGACAGGGGTCCTACAATGAGCAGTTCTTC.

The V call is TRBV10-2, the J call TRBJ2-1; D perhaps matches TRBD2 (7 bases). Deletions cut 8 bases from V and 8 bases from J, with 19 bases between. Per the germline V gene, CDR1 is WSHSY and CDR2 is SAAADI. The CDR3 covers 14 residues. The CDR3 coding sequence is TGCGCCAGCCGAACGGGGGGCAAGGGACATGAGCAGTTCTTC. The encoded protein is CASRTGGKGHEQFF.

This clone was detected once. This chain joins TRBV7-2 and TRBJ1-2; no definite D call. V lost 5 bases, J lost 6 bases, and 16 bases lay in between. The CDR3 loop spans 14 amino acids. Germline V lookup: CDR1 SGHTA, CDR2 FQGNSA. The CDR3 nucleotides are TGTGCCAGCAGCGTTAGCCCGGCATCAGATGGCTACACCTTC. This encodes CASSVSPASDGYTF.

This clone was detected a few times. The rearrangement uses TRBV28 and TRBJ1-5, with 8 bases lining up with TRBD1. The CDR3 contains 12 residues. Losses at the gene ends were 8 bases for V and 9 bases for J; bases not matched to a gene: 6. Germline values: CDR1 MDHEN, CDR2 SYDVKM. Here the CDR3 reads CASGTGVLPQHF. The DNA for the CDR3 is TGTGCCAGCGGGACAGGAGTTTTGCCCCAGCATTTT.

The chain links TRBV6-5 to TRBJ2-7; 7 nucleotides line up with TRBD1. V shed 6 bases and J 11 bases; nucleotides not matched to a gene: 10. The CDR3 totals 12 residues. Per germline, CDR1 MNHEY and CDR2 SVGAGI. The CDR3 spells CASRGWTGLEYF. DNA of the CDR3: TGTGCCAGCAGAGGATGGACAGGCTTGGAGTACTTC.

The chain uses TRBV6-5 and TRBJ1-1, with TRBD1 as a possible D gene (6 bases). CDR3 size: 15 residues. Germline V gene sequence: CDR1 MNHEY, CDR2 SVGAGI. Trimming removed 7 bases at V and 1 base at J, with 16 bases between. CDR3 DNA sequence: TGTGCCAGCACCCGGGGGGGCCACGGGAACACTGAAGCTTTCTTT. This sequence encodes CASTRGGHGNTEAFF.